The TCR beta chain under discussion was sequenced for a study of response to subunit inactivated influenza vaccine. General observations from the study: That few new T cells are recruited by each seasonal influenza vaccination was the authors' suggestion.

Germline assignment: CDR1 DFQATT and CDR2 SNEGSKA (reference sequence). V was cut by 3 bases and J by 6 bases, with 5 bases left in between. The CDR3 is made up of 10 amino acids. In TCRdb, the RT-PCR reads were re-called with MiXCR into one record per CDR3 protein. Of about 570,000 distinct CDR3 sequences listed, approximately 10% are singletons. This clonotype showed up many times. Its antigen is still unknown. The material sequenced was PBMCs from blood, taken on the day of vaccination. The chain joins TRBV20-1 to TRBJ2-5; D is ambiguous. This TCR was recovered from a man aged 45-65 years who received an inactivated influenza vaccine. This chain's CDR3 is CSASRQTQYF. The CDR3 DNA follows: TGCAGTGCTAGTAGGCAGACCCAGTACTTC.